This T cell receptor (beta chain) derives from a study of blood T cell repertoires in COVID-19. Only in-frame clones appear in the TCRdb table, and some are missing; sequencing was by immunoSEQ multiplex PCR. This table has 80,000 to 100,000 clones, roughly 88% appearing once. Germline lookup yields CDR1 MNHEY and CDR2 SMNVEV (reference sequence). The ends were cut back, 3 bases at V and 0 bases at J, with 8 bases in the middle. This CDR3 region has 15 residues. The V and J genes are TRBV27 and TRBJ1-4; D is unresolved. The source of this sequence is a man aged 50 to 59 with COVID-19, enrolled during active disease. Sequencing was carried out using peripheral blood. CDR3 DNA: TGTGCCAGCAGTTTTGTAGGAGCAACTAATGAAAAACTGTTTTTT. It encodes CASSFVGATNEKLFF.